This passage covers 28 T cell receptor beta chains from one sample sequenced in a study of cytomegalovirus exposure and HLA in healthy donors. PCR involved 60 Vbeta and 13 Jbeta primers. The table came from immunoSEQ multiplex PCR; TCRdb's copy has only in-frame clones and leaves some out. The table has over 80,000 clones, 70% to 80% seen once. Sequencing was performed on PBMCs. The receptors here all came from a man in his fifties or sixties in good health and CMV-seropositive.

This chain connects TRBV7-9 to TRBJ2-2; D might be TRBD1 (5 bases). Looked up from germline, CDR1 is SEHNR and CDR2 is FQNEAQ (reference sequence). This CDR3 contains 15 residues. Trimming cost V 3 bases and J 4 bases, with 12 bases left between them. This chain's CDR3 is CASSFPGLTTGELFF. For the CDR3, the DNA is TGTGCCAGCAGCTTCCCAGGGCTGACCACCGGGGAGCTGTTTTTT.

CDR3 DNA sequence: TGTGCCAGCAGCTTAGAAGGGACAGGGGGCTTGGTTTGGAATCAGCCCCAGCATTTT. It yields the protein CASSLEGTGGLVWNQPQHF. This chain links TRBV7-8 with TRBJ1-5; TRBD1 matches at 12 bases. CDR3 size: 19 residues. Germline loops: CDR1 SGHVS, CDR2 FQNEAQ. V shed 1 base and J 4 bases; nucleotides not matched to a gene: 11.

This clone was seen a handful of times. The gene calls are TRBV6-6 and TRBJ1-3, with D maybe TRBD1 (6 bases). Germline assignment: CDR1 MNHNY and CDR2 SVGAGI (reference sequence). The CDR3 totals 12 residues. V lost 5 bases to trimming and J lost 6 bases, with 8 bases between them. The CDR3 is CASSRQENTIYF. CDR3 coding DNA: TGTGCCAGCAGTCGACAGGAAAACACCATATATTTT.

In DNA, the CDR3 is TGCGCCAGCAGCCTTGAGAGAGGGCGAGGCTACACCTTC. Protein sequence: CASSLERGRGYTF. The rearrangement joins TRBV4-1 to TRBJ1-2; D remains ambiguous. V gave up 4 bases and J gave up 8 bases, with 14 bases separating them. Germline CDR1 MGHRA, CDR2 YSYEKL. CDR3 length: 13 residues.

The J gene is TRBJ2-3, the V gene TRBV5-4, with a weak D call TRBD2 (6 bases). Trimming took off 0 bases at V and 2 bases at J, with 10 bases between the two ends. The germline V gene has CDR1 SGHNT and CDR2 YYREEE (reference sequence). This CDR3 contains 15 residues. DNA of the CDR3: TGTGCCAGCAGCTTGGGACTAGTAACCACAGATACGCAGTATTTT. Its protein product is CASSLGLVTTDTQYF.

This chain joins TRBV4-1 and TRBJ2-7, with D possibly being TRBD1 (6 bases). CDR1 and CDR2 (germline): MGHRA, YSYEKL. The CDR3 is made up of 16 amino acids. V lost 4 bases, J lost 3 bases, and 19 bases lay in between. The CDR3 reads CASSPEGWPGDYEQYF. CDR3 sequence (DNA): TGCGCCAGCAGCCCAGAGGGCTGGCCAGGGGACTACGAGCAGTACTTC.

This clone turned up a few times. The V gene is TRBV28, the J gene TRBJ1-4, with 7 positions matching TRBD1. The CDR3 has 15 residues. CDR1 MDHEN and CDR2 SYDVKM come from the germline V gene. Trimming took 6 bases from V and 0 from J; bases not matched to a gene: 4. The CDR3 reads CASSPGQATNEKLFF. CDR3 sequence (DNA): TGTGCCAGCAGCCCTGGACAGGCAACTAATGAAAAACTGTTTTTT.

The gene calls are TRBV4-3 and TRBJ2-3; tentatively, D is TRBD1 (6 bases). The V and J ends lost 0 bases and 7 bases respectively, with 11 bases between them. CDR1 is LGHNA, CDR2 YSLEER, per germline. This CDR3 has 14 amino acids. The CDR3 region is CASSQDIGTNTQYF. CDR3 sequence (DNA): TGCGCCAGCAGCCAAGATATCGGGACAAATACGCAGTATTTT.

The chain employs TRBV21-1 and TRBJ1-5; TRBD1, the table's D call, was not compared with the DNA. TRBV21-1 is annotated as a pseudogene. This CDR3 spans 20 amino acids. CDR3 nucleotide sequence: TGTGCCAGCAGCACCAGGGACAAGAAGACACCGACGTTTGGATCGGGGCCCCAGCATTTT. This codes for CASSTRDKKTPTFGSGPQHF.

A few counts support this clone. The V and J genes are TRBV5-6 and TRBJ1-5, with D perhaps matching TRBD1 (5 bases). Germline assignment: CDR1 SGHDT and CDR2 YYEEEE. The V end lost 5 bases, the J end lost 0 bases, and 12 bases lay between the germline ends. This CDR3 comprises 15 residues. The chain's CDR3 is CASSQSRGSNQPQHF. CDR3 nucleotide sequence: TGTGCCAGCAGTCAGAGTAGGGGTAGCAATCAGCCCCAGCATTTT.

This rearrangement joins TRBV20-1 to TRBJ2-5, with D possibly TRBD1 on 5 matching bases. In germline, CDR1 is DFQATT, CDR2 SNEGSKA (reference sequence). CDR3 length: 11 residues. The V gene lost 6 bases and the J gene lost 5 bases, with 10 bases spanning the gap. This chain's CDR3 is CSAGAGETQYF. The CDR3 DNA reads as TGCAGTGCAGGGGCAGGGGAGACCCAGTACTTC.

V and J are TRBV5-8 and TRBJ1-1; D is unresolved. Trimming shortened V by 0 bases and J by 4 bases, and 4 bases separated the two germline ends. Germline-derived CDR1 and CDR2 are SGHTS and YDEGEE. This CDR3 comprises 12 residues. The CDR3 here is CASSLASTEAFF. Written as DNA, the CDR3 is TGTGCCAGCAGCTTGGCTTCCACTGAAGCTTTCTTT.

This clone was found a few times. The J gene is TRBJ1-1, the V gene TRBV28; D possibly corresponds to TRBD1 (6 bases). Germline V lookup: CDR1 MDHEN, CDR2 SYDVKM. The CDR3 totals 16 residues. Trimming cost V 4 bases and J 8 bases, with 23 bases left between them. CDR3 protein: CASSSGFSLGTREAFF. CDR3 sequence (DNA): TGTGCCAGCAGTTCTGGTTTTTCCCTCGGGACAAGAGAAGCTTTCTTT.

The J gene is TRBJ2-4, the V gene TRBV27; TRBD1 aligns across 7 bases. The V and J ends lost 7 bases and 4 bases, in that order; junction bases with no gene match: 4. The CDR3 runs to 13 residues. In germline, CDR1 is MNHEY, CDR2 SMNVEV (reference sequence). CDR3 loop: CASILTGKNIQYF. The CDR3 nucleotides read TGTGCCAGCATATTGACAGGGAAAAACATTCAGTACTTC.

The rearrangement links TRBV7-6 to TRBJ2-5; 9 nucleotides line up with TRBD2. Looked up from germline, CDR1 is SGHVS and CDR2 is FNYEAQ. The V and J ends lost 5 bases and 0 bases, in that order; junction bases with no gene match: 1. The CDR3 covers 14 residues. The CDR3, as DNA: TGTGCCAGCAGCAAGCGGGGGGACCAAGAGACCCAGTACTTC. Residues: CASSKRGDQETQYF.

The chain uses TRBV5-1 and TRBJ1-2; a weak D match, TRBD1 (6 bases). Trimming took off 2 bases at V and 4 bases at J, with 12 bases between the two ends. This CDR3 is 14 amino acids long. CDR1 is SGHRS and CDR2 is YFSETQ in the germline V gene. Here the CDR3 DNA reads TGCGCCAGCAGCTTAAGGACAGCGTCCTATGGCTACACCTTC. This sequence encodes CASSLRTASYGYTF.

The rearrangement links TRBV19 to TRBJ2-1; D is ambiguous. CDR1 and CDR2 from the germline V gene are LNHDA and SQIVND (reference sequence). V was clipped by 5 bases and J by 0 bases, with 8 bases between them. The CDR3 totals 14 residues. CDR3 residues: CASSPLSSYNEQFF. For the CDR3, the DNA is TGTGCCAGTAGTCCCCTTAGCTCCTACAATGAGCAGTTCTTC.

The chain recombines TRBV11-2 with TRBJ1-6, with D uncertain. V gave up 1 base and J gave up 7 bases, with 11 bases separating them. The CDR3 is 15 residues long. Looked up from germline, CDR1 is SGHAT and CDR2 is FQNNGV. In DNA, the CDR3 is TGTGCCAGCAGCTTAGGAGGGCACGGGAATTCACCCCTCCACTTT. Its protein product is CASSLGGHGNSPLHF.

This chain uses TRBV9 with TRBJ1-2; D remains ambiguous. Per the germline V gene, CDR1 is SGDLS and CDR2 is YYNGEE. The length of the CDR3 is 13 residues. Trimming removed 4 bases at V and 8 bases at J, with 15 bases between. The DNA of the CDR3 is TGTGCCAGCAGCATCGGAGGTATTCGAGGCTACACCTTC. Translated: CASSIGGIRGYTF.

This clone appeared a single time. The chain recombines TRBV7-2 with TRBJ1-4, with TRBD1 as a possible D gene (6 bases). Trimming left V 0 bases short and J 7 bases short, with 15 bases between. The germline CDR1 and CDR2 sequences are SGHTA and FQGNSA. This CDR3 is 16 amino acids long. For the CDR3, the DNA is TGTGCCAGCAGCTTAGCAATGGCAGGGGCTGGTGAAAAACTGTTTTTT. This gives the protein CASSLAMAGAGEKLFF.

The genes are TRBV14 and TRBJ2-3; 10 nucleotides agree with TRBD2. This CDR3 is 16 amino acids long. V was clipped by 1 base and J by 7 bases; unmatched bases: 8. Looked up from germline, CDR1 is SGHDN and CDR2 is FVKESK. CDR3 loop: CASSQGQRGGWNTQYF. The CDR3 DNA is TGTGCCAGCAGCCAAGGCCAGCGGGGGGGCTGGAATACGCAGTATTTT.

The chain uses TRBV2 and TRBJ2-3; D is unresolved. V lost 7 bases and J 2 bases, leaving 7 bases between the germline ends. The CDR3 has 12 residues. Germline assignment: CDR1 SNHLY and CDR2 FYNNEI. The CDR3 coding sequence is TGTGCCAGCACAGGCAACACAGATACGCAGTATTTT. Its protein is CASTGNTDTQYF.

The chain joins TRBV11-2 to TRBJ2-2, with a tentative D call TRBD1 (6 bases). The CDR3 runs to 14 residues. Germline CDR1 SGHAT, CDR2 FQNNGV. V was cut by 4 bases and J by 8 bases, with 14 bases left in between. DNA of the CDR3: TGTGCCAGCAGCTCACTTACAGGGCGGGGGGAGCTGTTTTTT. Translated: CASSSLTGRGELFF.

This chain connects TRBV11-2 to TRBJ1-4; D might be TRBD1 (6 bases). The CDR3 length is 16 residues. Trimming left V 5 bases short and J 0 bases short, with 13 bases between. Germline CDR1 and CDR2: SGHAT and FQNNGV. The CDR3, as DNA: TGTGCCAGCAGCCCTCAGGACAGACCAACTAATGAAAAACTGTTTTTT. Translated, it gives CASSPQDRPTNEKLFF.

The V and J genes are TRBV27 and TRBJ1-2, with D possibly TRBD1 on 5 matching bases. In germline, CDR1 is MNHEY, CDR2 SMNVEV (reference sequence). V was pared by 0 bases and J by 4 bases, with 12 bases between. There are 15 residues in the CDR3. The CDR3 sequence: CASSLSPGGVYGYTF. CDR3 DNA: TGTGCCAGCAGTTTATCACCAGGAGGGGTCTATGGCTACACCTTC.

The CDR3 sequence: CASSLGPGGAAEEQYF. The CDR3 nucleotides are TGTGCCAGCAGCTTGGGGCCGGGGGGGGCCGCGGAGGAGCAGTACTTC. The gene calls are TRBV5-6 and TRBJ2-7; 8 bases agree with TRBD2. The length of the CDR3 is 16 residues. Trimming at V came to 0 bases and at J to 7 bases, leaving 12 bases not matched to a gene. Germline V gene data show CDR1 as SGHDT and CDR2 as YYEEEE.

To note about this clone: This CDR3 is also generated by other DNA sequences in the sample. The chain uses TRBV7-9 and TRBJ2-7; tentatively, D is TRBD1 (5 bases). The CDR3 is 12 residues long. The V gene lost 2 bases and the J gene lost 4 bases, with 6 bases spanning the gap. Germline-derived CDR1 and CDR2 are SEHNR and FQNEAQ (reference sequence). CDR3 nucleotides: TGTGCCAGCAGCTTACAGGGATACGAGCAGTACTTC. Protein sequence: CASSLQGYEQYF.

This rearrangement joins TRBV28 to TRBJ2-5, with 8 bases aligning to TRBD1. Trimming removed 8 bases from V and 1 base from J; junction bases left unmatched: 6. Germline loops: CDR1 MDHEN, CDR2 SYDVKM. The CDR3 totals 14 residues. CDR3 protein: CASQQGVSQETQYF. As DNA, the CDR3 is TGTGCCAGCCAACAGGGGGTAAGCCAAGAGACCCAGTACTTC.